A selection of T cell receptor beta chains follows, all from one sample in a study of shared clonotypes between healthy human individuals. Sequencing used immunoSEQ multiplex PCR; TCRdb keeps in-frame clones, though not all of them. This repertoire shows 450,000 to 550,000 clones, around 74% found once; its top ten account for 10% to 15%. What was sequenced was PBMCs. These receptors were collected from a middle-aged woman in good health. Some clones in this sample may be carry-over from other donors' samples. CDR3s include the opening cysteine and the closing phenylalanine or tryptophan. The order of the fields is V gene, CDR3 protein.

TRBV5-1 CASSVTGINYGYTF
TRBV10-3 CAISDGTVNTGELFF
TRBV6-6 CASRHPLIYEQYF
TRBV14 CASSQGRVGEAFF
TRBV2 CASSEQSGGSYGYTF
TRBV30 CAWSTSRVSAGELFF
TRBV21-1 CASSKHHRGSYEQYF
TRBV2 CASRKSLAQQETQYF
TRBV7-6 CASSLQGAPNQPQHF
TRBV7-3 CASSLQGGNSPLHF
TRBV28 CASRRTSGSYEQYF
TRBV9 CASSVGASGRALDYNEQFF
TRBV6-1 CASSERNTAGSYNEQFF
TRBV10-3 CAISESTIDTQYF
TRBV7-9 CASSLGGAGELFF
TRBV5-4 CASSYDRVGNTIYF
TRBV28 CASSFIAGAYEQYF
TRBV11-2 CASSHFSGSQETQYF
TRBV18 CASSPARVEGEQYF
TRBV18 CASSSGADTQYF
TRBV19 CASSSKDTSSGNTIYF
TRBV5-1 CASSFSELGAQETQYF
TRBV2 CASSDSLSQYF
TRBV18 CASSPPSRSYEQYF
TRBV7-2 CASSQQGVSEGYTF
TRBV28 CASSYGRGPRFSREQYF
TRBV9 CASSHEGDGYTF
TRBV7-3 CASSPQGSTPYEQYF
TRBV9 CASSVGGLQPQHF
TRBV9 CASSVGIQAGSNEQYF
TRBV9 CASSVGVLAKNIQYF
TRBV6-1 CASSLLGQPHGEQFF
TRBV29-1 CSVTSRASGRSGRYEQYF
TRBV29-1 CSVGRKFGLGLGEQYF
TRBV28 CASSPGTGGLETQYF